This is a list of T cell receptor beta chains from one sample in a study of shared clonotypes between healthy human individuals. The method was immunoSEQ multiplex PCR; TCRdb's version includes in-frame clones alone and lacks a portion of them. The sample lists about 710,000 clones, roughly 72% seen once, with more than 1.5% in the top ten. The sequenced sample consisted of memory CD4+ T cells sorted from blood. The receptors stem from a woman aged 25 to 39 in good health. Both conserved end residues are part of each CDR3. The D gene is left open where the match is weak. Clone size appears in some rows only: once, few, many, or a class for an expanded clone.

abundance,d_gene,j_gene,len,v_gene,CDR3nt,CDR3aa
NA,TRBD1,TRBJ1-2,17,TRBV9,TGTGCCAGCAGCGGGTGGGACAGTACCCCTACTAACTATGGCTACACCTTC,CASSGWDSTPTNYGYTF
NA,NA,TRBJ2-7,12,TRBV11-2,TGTGCCAGCAGGTTAGAGACGTACGAGCAGTACTTC,CASRLETYEQYF
NA,NA,TRBJ2-7,14,TRBV6-5,TGTGCCAGCATCCAAAGATGGGCAGCCTACGAGCAGTACTTC,CASIQRWAAYEQYF
NA,TRBD1,TRBJ2-5,12,TRBV2,TGTGCCAGCAGTCCACAGGGGGAGACCCAGTACTTC,CASSPQGETQYF
once,NA,TRBJ2-7,17,TRBV7-9,TGTGCCAGCAGCTTAGCGCACGGGAAGGGCGTCTCCTACGAGCAGTACTTC,CASSLAHGKGVSYEQYF
NA,NA,TRBJ1-1,12,TRBV28,TGTGCCAGCAGTCCGGGACATTCCACCGCTTTCTTT,CASSPGHSTAFF
NA,NA,TRBJ2-5,10,TRBV20-1,TGCAGTGCACTGGGGGAGACCCAGTACTTC,CSALGETQYF
NA,NA,TRBJ2-2,16,TRBV7-2,TGTGCCAGCAGCCGTACCGGGAGCGCGAACACCGGGGAGCTGTTTTTT,CASSRTGSANTGELFF
NA,TRBD1,TRBJ1-5,15,TRBV6-5,TGTGCCAGCAGAACTCCGACAGGGCTTAATCAGCCCCAGCATTTT,CASRTPTGLNQPQHF
few,NA,TRBJ2-7,10,TRBV2,TGTGCCAGCAGTGACCACGAGCAGTACTTC,CASSDHEQYF
many,NA,TRBJ2-7,14,TRBV7-2,TGTGCCAGCAGTGCTGGGGGGATGTCCTACGAGCAGTACTTC,CASSAGGMSYEQYF
NA,NA,TRBJ1-1,10,TRBV2,TGTGCCAGCAGTGCTCCTGAAGCTTTCTTT,CASSAPEAFF
few,NA,TRBJ2-6,14,TRBV19,TGTGCCACCAGAGAGGGTGCTGGGGCCAACGTCCTGACTTTC,CATREGAGANVLTF
NA,NA,TRBJ1-2,13,TRBV7-9,TGTGCCAGCAGCAACACAGGGCGCTATGGCTACACCTTC,CASSNTGRYGYTF
NA,NA,TRBJ2-7,14,TRBV15,TGTGCCACCAGCAGATCAATCGGGAGTTCAGGGCAGTACTTC,CATSRSIGSSGQYF
NA,NA,TRBJ2-2,17,TRBV5-5,TGTGCCAGCAGGCGCGGCGAACAGGGAGGGCACACCGGGGAGCTGTTTTTT,CASRRGEQGGHTGELFF
NA,NA,TRBJ1-5,14,TRBV27,TGTGCCAGCAGTTTACTTTCAGAAAATCAGCCCCAGCATTTT,CASSLLSENQPQHF
NA,TRBD1,TRBJ2-7,14,TRBV30,TGTGCCTGGAGCCAGGGACAGGGAGGTTACGAGCAGTACTTC,CAWSQGQGGYEQYF